This T cell receptor (beta chain) was obtained from a study of blood T cell repertoires in COVID-19. With 2 bases clipped from V and 7 bases from J, the junction kept 7 bases outside the gene matches. The germline gives CDR1 KGHSH, CDR2 LQKENI. There are 15 residues in the CDR3. TCRdb's copy holds only in-frame clones and misses some; the assay was immunoSEQ multiplex PCR. The repertoire has fewer than 500,000 clones, nearly 90% of them found once; the top ten carry about 2%. The genes are TRBV18 and TRBJ1-4; 7 nucleotides agree with TRBD1. The receptor was isolated from a woman aged 18 to 35 with acute COVID-19. Material for sequencing was PBMCs or T cells enriched from blood (not recorded which). The CDR3 is CASSPTRQGSEKLFF. Written as DNA, the CDR3 is TGTGCCAGCTCACCAACGAGACAGGGCAGTGAAAAACTGTTTTTT.